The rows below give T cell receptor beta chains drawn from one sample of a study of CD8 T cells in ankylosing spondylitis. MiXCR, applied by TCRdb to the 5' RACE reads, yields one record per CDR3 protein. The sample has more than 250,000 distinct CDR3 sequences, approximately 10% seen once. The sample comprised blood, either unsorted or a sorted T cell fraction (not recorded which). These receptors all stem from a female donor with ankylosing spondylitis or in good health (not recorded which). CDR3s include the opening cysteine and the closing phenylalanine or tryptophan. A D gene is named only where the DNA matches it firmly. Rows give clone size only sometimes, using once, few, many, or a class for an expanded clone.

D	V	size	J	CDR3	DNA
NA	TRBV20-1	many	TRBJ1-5	CSAAQLQLNQPQHF	TGCAGTGCCGCTCAGCTACAGCTCAATCAGCCCCAGCATTTT
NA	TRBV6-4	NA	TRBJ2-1	CASSDSLSYGEQFF	TGTGCCAGCAGTGACTCGTTATCCTATGGGGAGCAGTTCTTC
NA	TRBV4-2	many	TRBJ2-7	CASSQVGNAYEQYF	TGTGCCAGCAGCCAAGTAGGGAACGCCTACGAGCAGTACTTC
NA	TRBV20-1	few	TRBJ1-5	CSARDRGRNQPQHF	TGCAGTGCTAGAGATCGGGGCCGCAATCAGCCCCAGCATTTT
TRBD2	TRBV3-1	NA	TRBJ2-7	CASSHRVEGLADIYEQYF	TGTGCCTCCAGCCACAGGGTAGAGGGACTAGCGGATATCTACGAGCAGTACTTC
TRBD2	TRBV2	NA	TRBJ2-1	CASRGSTSAYNEQFF	TGTGCCAGCAGGGGGTCGACTAGCGCCTACAATGAGCAGTTCTTC
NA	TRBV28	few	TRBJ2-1	CASRGAQAQFF	TGTGCCAGCCGGGGGGCCCAGGCCCAGTTCTTC
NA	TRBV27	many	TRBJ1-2	CASSDRSTNNYGYTF	TGTGCCAGCAGTGACAGGAGCACTAATAACTATGGCTACACCTTC
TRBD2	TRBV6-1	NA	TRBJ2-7	CASSALILGLAGVPFSYEQYF	TGTGCCAGCAGTGCCCTCATCCTGGGACTAGCGGGGGTTCCCTTCTCCTACGAGCAGTACTTC
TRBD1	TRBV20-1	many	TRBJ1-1	CSAAGGAGTEAFF	TGCAGTGCCGCAGGGGGGGCAGGGACTGAAGCTTTCTTT
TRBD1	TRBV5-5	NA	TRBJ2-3	CASSLDSQGDFTDTQYF	TGTGCCAGCAGCTTGGACTCACAGGGGGACTTCACAGATACGCAGTATTTT
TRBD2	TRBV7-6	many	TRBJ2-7	CASSLASLAGASSYEQYF	TGTGCCAGCAGCTTAGCGAGCTTAGCGGGAGCGAGTAGTTACGAGCAGTACTTC